Reported below is one T cell receptor (beta chain). The record originates from a study of T cell responses to AZD1222 COVID-19 vaccine. Profiled with immunoSEQ multiplex PCR; TCRdb holds only in-frame clones, not every one. The sample records under 150,000 clones, 91% being singletons. The CDR3 runs to 13 residues. Trimming removed 8 bases from V and 4 bases from J, with 14 bases in between. Germline V gene data show CDR1 as SNHLY and CDR2 as FYNNEI. The J gene is TRBJ1-2, the V gene TRBV2; D is unresolved. The clonotype was recovered from an adult who received the AZD1222 COVID-19 vaccine. Sequencing was performed on peripheral blood, taken 28 days after the second AZD1222 dose. The CDR3 sequence: CASEGSYIYGYTF. DNA for the CDR3: TGTGCCAGCGAGGGCAGCTACATCTATGGCTACACCTTC. Filled out from reference TRBV2 and TRBJ1-2, the complete variable domain reads EPEVTQTPSHQVTQMGQEVILRCVPISNHLYFYWYRQILGQKVEFLVSFYNNEISEKSEIFDDQFSVERPDGSNFTLKIRSTKLEDSAMYFCASEGSYIYGYTFGSGTRLTVV.